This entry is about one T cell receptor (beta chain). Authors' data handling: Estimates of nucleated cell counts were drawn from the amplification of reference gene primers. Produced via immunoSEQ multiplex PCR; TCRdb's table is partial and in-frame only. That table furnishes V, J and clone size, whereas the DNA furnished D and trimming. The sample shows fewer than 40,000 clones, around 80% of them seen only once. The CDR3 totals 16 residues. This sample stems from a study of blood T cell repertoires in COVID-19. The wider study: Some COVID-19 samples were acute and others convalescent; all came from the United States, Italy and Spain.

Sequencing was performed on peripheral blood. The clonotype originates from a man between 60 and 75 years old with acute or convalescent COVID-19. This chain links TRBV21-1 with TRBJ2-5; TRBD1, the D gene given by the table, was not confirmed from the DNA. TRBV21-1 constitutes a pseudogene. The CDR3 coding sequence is TGTGCCAGCAGCACCCGGGGACAGAATGGGAAAGTGACCCAGTACTTC. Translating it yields CASSTRGQNGKVTQYF.